Given below is one T cell receptor beta chain in context. What it recognizes is unknown. The data originate from a study of T cell responses to AZD1222 COVID-19 vaccine. The CDR3 is 12 residues long. V lost 3 bases, J lost 5 bases, and 4 bases lay in between. Germline CDR1 and CDR2: SGHNT and YENEEA. Whole-study results and caveats: A mostly white British donor set with more females was recruited, and clonal diversity was possibly underestimated. Unmutated variant regions are reportedly targeted by nearly half of spike-specific TCRs. Two AZD1222 administrations were followed by greater Spike-specific TCR breadth and depth. Among vaccine-associated CD4 TCRs, coverage spanned spike, with dominance at 160-218 and 743-854.

The data were produced by immunoSEQ multiplex PCR, yet TCRdb's version contains in-frame clones alone and is incomplete. The sample has approximately 150,000 clones; around 92% are singletons. The chain combines TRBV11-3 with TRBJ2-2; D unresolved. Specimen: peripheral blood, collected after recovery from COVID-19. This TCR was sampled from an adult who had recovered from COVID-19. In nucleotides, the CDR3 is TGTGCCAGCAGCTTTGGTACCGGGGAGCTGTTTTTT. Amino acids: CASSFGTGELFF.